Sequencing of this TCR beta chain was carried out in a study of blood T cell repertoires in COVID-19 (dated by TCRdb to 2019 to 2021). A note on the overall study: Collaborator samples came from the United States, Italy and Spain and covered acute and convalescent phases of COVID-19. The material from the prospective study consisted of cDNA or gDNA derived from T cells, B-cell-depleted T cells, or PBMCs. Deeply sampled blood TCRbeta repertoires from subjects exposed to, actively infected with, or recovered from COVID-19 were included in the dataset. The repertoires were made available in a free public database intended to serve as a resource for research on the immune response to SARS-CoV-2. Samples came from the ongoing ImmuneRACE study (first 160 participants) plus 1,254 subjects from 6 global collaborators. Sample metadata almost always included a de-identified subject ID, COVID-19 status, age in years and sex. Where HLA class I and class II types were available, the types were taken from metadata supplied by the sample provider, not from assay-based typing.

Each collaborating institution followed its own protocols to collect whole blood in K2EDTA tubes. For TCRbeta analysis, collaborators shipped samples in one of three forms: frozen whole blood, isolated PBMCs, or DNA extracted from either of those sample types. Concerning this clone itself: Its antigen remains unidentified. No much larger clone exists at a distance of one base, and base qualities are not known.

TCRbeta CDR3 regions were amplified from genomic DNA using the immunoSEQ Assay, a bias-controlled multiplex PCR. The original pipeline was this. Nucleated cell counts per sample were estimated from amplification of reference gene primers within the assay. To quantify the absolute abundance of each unique TCRbeta CDR3 rearrangement, sequence reads were collapsed and filtered. Productive Simpson clonality was computed per sample as the square root of Simpson's diversity index over productive rearrangements. What TCRdb holds here is the immuneACCESS table cut down to in-frame rearrangements. Part of the clones is not present; checked against another copy, under half of the missing clones reflect an unresolved V gene, and the others are unexplained. The DNA was the basis for D and trimming; V, J and clone size are from that table. Present in this sample are about 210,000 clones, roughly 86% of which were seen just once. The ten biggest clones cover 7.6% of the sample.

Here is what the overall study found, with its caveats: The quantity of clinical and demographic metadata differed by source and by participant and was supplied without curation.

From cysteine to phenylalanine, the CDR3 is 16 amino acids long. Only the CDR3 region is kept as DNA, spanning 48 bases read in frame from base 1. The CDR1 and CDR2 encoded by the germline V gene (reference sequence) are SGHNT and YYREEE. Compared with germline, V lacks 7 bases and J lacks 7 bases; bases without a gene match: 15. This TCR derives from a woman in her fifties or sixties with active or convalescent COVID-19. The chain is made from TRBV5-4 and TRBJ2-5; TRBD2 fits 11 bases in the junction. Specimen: peripheral blood. The nucleotides are TGTGCCAGCTCATCTAGCGGGGGGTCCAAAGGGAGGACCCAGTACTTC. Its protein product is CASSSSGGSKGRTQYF.